A single sample gave rise to the 14 T cell receptor beta chains below, sequenced in a study of T cell repertoires in cytomegalovirus infection. TCRdb processed the reads anew with MiXCR; each CDR3 protein has one entry. Of 150,000 to 200,000 distinct CDR3 sequences listed, 28% are singletons. The sequencing input was PBMCs. The receptors stem from a human donor in good health (CMV status not recorded). Some clones in this sample may be carry-over from other donors' samples.

The CDR3 DNA is TGTGCCAGCAGCCTGACTAGCGGTACCGGGGAGCTGTTTTTT. Protein: CASSLTSGTGELFF. The chain links TRBV6-4 to TRBJ2-2; the match to TRBD2 covers 9 bases. J was trimmed by 5 bases and V by 6 bases; bases with no gene match: 4. Germline lookup yields CDR1 MRHNA and CDR2 SNTAGT. CDR3 length: 14 amino acids.

V is TRBV20-1 and J is TRBJ1-3; no definite D call. Deletions cut 3 bases from V and 6 bases from J, with 12 bases between. Germline-derived CDR1 and CDR2 are DFQATT and SNEGSKA (reference sequence). The CDR3 sequence is 13 residues long. CDR3 protein: CSARSSGVNTIYF. The CDR3 bases are TGCAGTGCTAGGTCTAGTGGTGTAAACACCATATATTTT.

This sequence joins TRBV30 and TRBJ1-6; TRBD1 is a possible D gene (6 bases). The CDR3 sequence is 14 residues long. Trimming stripped 5 bases from V and 8 bases from J, with 16 bases between. Per the germline V gene, CDR1 is GTSNPN and CDR2 is SVGIG (reference sequence). CDR3 amino acids: CAWSLRGSDSPLHF. CDR3 in DNA: TGTGCCTGGTCCTTAAGGGGGTCCGATTCACCCCTCCACTTT.

The genes are TRBV10-3 and TRBJ1-3, with TRBD1 matching over 9 bases. Losses at the gene ends were 0 bases for V and 0 bases for J; bases not matched to a gene: 3. Germline values: CDR1 ENHRY, CDR2 SYGVKD. The CDR3 extends over 17 amino acids. CDR3 residues: CAISESGQGFSGNTIYF. CDR3 sequence (DNA): TGTGCCATCAGTGAGTCGGGACAGGGATTCTCTGGAAACACCATATATTTT.

V and J are TRBV4-1 and TRBJ2-7; D is ambiguous. V was trimmed by 5 bases and J by 2 bases, leaving 10 bases between them. The CDR3 spans 13 residues. From germline, CDR1 is MGHRA and CDR2 YSYEKL. The CDR3 region has the DNA TGCGCCAGCAGCACCGGGCTTGCCTACGAGCAGTACTTC. This gives the protein CASSTGLAYEQYF.

The rearrangement links TRBV10-3 to TRBJ2-7, with 9 bases matching TRBD1. The germline CDR1 and CDR2 sequences are ENHRY and SYGVKD. The ends lost 10 bases at V and 5 bases at J; junction bases unmatched: 6. This CDR3 is 12 amino acids long. The CDR3 sequence is CATLDRGHEQYF. The CDR3 DNA sequence: TGTGCCACCTTGGACAGGGGCCACGAGCAGTACTTC.

V usage is TRBV20-1 and J usage is TRBJ2-1; 7 nucleotides line up with TRBD1. The germline V gene has CDR1 DFQATT and CDR2 SNEGSKA (reference sequence). The CDR3 totals 15 residues. V gave up 1 base and J gave up 5 bases; unmatched junction bases: 8. The CDR3 bases are TGCAGTGCTAGAGCGTCCGACAGGGTAGACAATGAGCAGTTCTTC. It encodes CSARASDRVDNEQFF.

The chain uses TRBV20-1 and TRBJ2-5; maybe TRBD2 (6 bases). From germline, CDR1 is DFQATT and CDR2 SNEGSKA (reference sequence). V lost 3 bases, J lost 5 bases, and 13 bases lay in between. This CDR3 spans 13 amino acids. CDR3 coding DNA: TGCAGTGCTAGCCGGGGACGGGGGGAGACCCAGTACTTC. As protein: CSASRGRGETQYF.

This chain uses TRBV29-1 with TRBJ1-3; D is uncertain. Germline loops: CDR1 SQVTM, CDR2 ANQGSEA. The CDR3 has 14 amino acids. V lost 2 bases to trimming and J lost 0 bases, with 8 bases between them. CDR3 sequence reads: CSVEFPGSGNTIYF. DNA for the CDR3: TGCAGCGTTGAATTTCCGGGCTCTGGAAACACCATATATTTT.

This clonotype came up a few times. This chain connects TRBV7-8 to TRBJ1-1, with 8 bases fitting TRBD1. The CDR3 extends over 14 amino acids. In germline, CDR1 is SGHVS, CDR2 FQNEAQ. Unmatched junction bases numbered 4, after V lost 4 bases and J lost 3 bases. The CDR3 DNA sequence: TGTGCCAGCAGCTCGCGGACAGGGTACACTGAAGCTTTCTTT. This gives the protein CASSSRTGYTEAFF.

This clonotype was detected ten times or more. The chain couples TRBV7-8 to TRBJ1-2; 9 positions match TRBD1. CDR1 is SGHVS, CDR2 FQNEAQ, per germline. The CDR3 contains 14 residues. V lost 3 bases, J lost 4 bases, and 3 bases stayed unmatched. This chain's CDR3 is CASSLRQGVYGYTF. In DNA, the CDR3 is TGTGCCAGCAGCTTGAGACAGGGGGTCTATGGCTACACCTTC. The whole variable domain, remainder taken from reference TRBV7-8 and TRBJ1-2, is GAGVSQSPRYKVAKRGQDVALRCDPISGHVSLFWYQQALGQGPEFLTYFQNEAQLDKSGLPSDRFFAERPEGSVSTLKIQRTQQEDSAVYLCASSLRQGVYGYTFGSGTRLTVV.

In its sample, this clonotype was seen a few times. V is TRBV29-1 and J is TRBJ2-3; 12 nucleotides agree with TRBD2. Unmatched junction bases numbered 7, after V lost 3 bases and J lost 0 bases. Looked up from germline, CDR1 is SQVTM and CDR2 is ANQGSEA. This CDR3 comprises 17 residues. CDR3 bases: TGCAGCGTTGAGGGCCTAGCGGGGGGGTATAGCACAGATACGCAGTATTTT. Translated, it gives CSVEGLAGGYSTDTQYF.

This clonotype was observed many times. The rearrangement joins TRBV6-6 to TRBJ1-3; D gene ambiguous. The length of the CDR3 is 15 residues. The ends were cut back, 5 bases at V and 0 bases at J, with 11 bases in the middle. Per the germline V gene, CDR1 is MNHNY and CDR2 is SVGAGI (reference sequence). The CDR3 DNA sequence: TGTGCCAGCAGTCCGACGCAGTACTCTGGAAACACCATATATTTT. Translating it yields CASSPTQYSGNTIYF.

Points on this clonotype: This could be a read error, since a much larger clone is one nucleotide away. The chain combines TRBV7-2 with TRBJ1-5; no clear D. V gave up 5 bases and J gave up 12 bases, with 17 bases separating them. This CDR3 is 13 amino acids long. CDR1 and CDR2 (germline): SGHTA, FQGNSA. In DNA, the CDR3 is TGTGCCAGCAGCGACGGGGAAGGGAGTCGCCAGCATTTT. Its translation: CASSDGEGSRQHF.